A single T cell receptor beta chain is shown here with its context. Its specificity is not known. Reverse transcribing all isolated RNA meant expressed TCRB transcripts were sequenced. TCRdb's table, derived via immunoSEQ multiplex PCR, lists solely in-frame clones and lacks some. The repertoire consists of 300,000 to 400,000 clones, with roughly 8.8% occurring once and the leading ten covering approximately 1%. The data were obtained in a study of beta chain features in type 1 diabetes. Study-wide results and caveats: Moderately but significantly shorter TCRB CDR3s were found in Type 1 diabetes patients in all four CD4+ subsets. Fewer junction insertions and more nucleotide deletions appeared in type 1 diabetes patients.

V lost 7 bases, J lost 2 bases, and 15 bases lay in between. CDR3 size: 14 residues. From germline, CDR1 is SGHRS and CDR2 YFSETQ. This sequence was found in a young man with type 1 diabetes. The source material was central memory CD4+ T cells from blood. V usage is TRBV5-1 and J usage is TRBJ1-1; D gene unclear. The CDR3 nucleotides read TGCGCCAGCGCCTGGGGTGGAGAAAACACTGAAGCTTTCTTT. It yields the protein CASAWGGENTEAFF.